The 30 T cell receptor beta chains in this list originate from one sample, sequenced in a study of cytomegalovirus exposure and HLA in healthy donors. The PCR ran on 60 Vbeta and 13 Jbeta primers. The method was immunoSEQ multiplex PCR; TCRdb's version includes in-frame clones alone and lacks a portion of them. Among under 45,000 clones listed, 80% were seen once. The sample comprised PBMCs. The receptors shown here come from a male donor in good health and CMV-seronegative.

The chain joins TRBV30 to TRBJ2-1; TRBD2 is a possible D gene (6 bases). This CDR3 comprises 12 residues. Deletions cut 4 bases from V and 4 bases from J, with 8 bases between. The V gene's germline CDR1 is GTSNPN and CDR2 SVGIG (reference sequence). CDR3 residues: CAWNRGYNEQFF. CDR3 coding DNA: TGTGCCTGGAACCGGGGGTACAATGAGCAGTTCTTC. Complete variable domain (other parts from reference TRBV30 and TRBJ2-1): SQTIHQWPATLVQPVGSPLSLECTVEGTSNPNLYWYRQAAGRGLQLLFYSVGIGQISSEVPQNLSASRPQDRQFILSSKKLLLSDSGFYLCAWNRGYNEQFFGPGTRLTVL.

This chain uses TRBV5-5 with TRBJ1-4; 7 bases map to TRBD1. Germline CDR1 is SGHKS and CDR2 is YYEKEE (reference sequence). The trim removed 0 bases at V and 6 bases at J, leaving 5 bases unmatched. This CDR3 has 15 residues. The CDR3 DNA reads TGTGCCAGCAGCTTGGGCGGGACAGCTTATGAAAAACTGTTTTTT. This gives the protein CASSLGGTAYEKLFF. The full variable domain, its missing parts supplied by reference TRBV5-5 and TRBJ1-4, is DAGVTQSPTHLIKTRGQQVTLRCSPISGHKSVSWYQQVLGQGPQFIFQYYEKEERGRGNFPDRFSARQFPNYSSELNVNALLLGDSALYLCASSLGGTAYEKLFFGSGTQLSVL.

The genes are TRBV19 and TRBJ1-5, with D unresolved. Trimming cost V 3 bases and J 2 bases, with 20 bases left between them. Germline V gives CDR1 LNHDA, CDR2 SQIVND (reference sequence). The CDR3 covers 18 residues. For the CDR3, the DNA is TGTGCCAGTAGTATTGCGAACCCCAAAACCACCCGCAATCAGCCCCAGCATTTT. This translates into CASSIANPKTTRNQPQHF.

The rearrangement uses TRBV19 and TRBJ1-4, with 7 bases that match TRBD1. V lost 4 bases and J lost 7; bases outside the gene matches: 9. This CDR3 is 15 amino acids long. Germline lookup yields CDR1 LNHDA and CDR2 SQIVND (reference sequence). CDR3 loop: CASSTRDSLGEKLFF. Written as DNA, the CDR3 is TGTGCCAGTAGTACCCGGGACAGCTTGGGTGAAAAACTGTTTTTT.

This clone showed up just a few times. One junction end disagrees with the germline gene, perhaps due to a read error. The rearrangement uses TRBV7-7 and TRBJ2-5; 15 nucleotides align to TRBD2. The CDR3 is 16 amino acids. The germline V gene encodes CDR1 SSHAT and CDR2 FNYEAQ (reference sequence). This CDR3 reads CASSTGLAGGQETQYF. The CDR3 DNA reads as TGTGCTAGCAGCACAGGACTAGCGGGGGGGCAGGAGACCCAGTACTTC.

The V and J genes are TRBV6-5 and TRBJ2-1, with D possibly matching TRBD2 (6 bases). Trimming shortened V by 6 bases and J by 4 bases, and 16 bases separated the two germline ends. CDR3 length equals 15 residues. CDR1 and CDR2 (germline): MNHEY, SVGAGI. CDR3 residues: CASSSQPGTYNEQFF. The CDR3 region has the DNA TGTGCCAGCAGCTCCCAACCCGGGACTTACAATGAGCAGTTCTTC.

J is TRBJ1-2 and V is TRBV4-1; 7 bases line up with TRBD1. The V gene's germline CDR1 is MGHRA and CDR2 YSYEKL. This CDR3 contains 15 residues. After removal of 5 bases from V and 2 bases from J, the junction contained 8 bases not matched to a gene. The CDR3 DNA follows: TGCGCCAGCAGCGATCCCTTCAGGGGGAACTATGGCTACACCTTC. This encodes CASSDPFRGNYGYTF.

The V gene is TRBV27, the J gene TRBJ1-1; D possibly corresponds to TRBD1 (6 bases). Trimming stripped 10 bases from V and 6 bases from J, with 18 bases between. The CDR3 consists of 13 residues. Per germline, CDR1 MNHEY and CDR2 SMNVEV (reference sequence). The CDR3 spells CATDLQGAPEAFF. As DNA, the CDR3 is TGTGCCACCGACTTACAGGGTGCCCCTGAAGCTTTCTTT.

This chain joins TRBV7-9 and TRBJ2-7; D is possibly TRBD1 (6 bases). The V gene lost 1 base and the J gene lost 2 bases, with 9 bases spanning the gap. The CDR3 loop spans 14 amino acids. Germline V gene sequence: CDR1 SEHNR, CDR2 FQNEAQ (reference sequence). CDR3 region: CASSLEGGTYEQYF. CDR3 DNA: TGTGCCAGCAGCTTAGAAGGGGGAACCTACGAGCAGTACTTC. Together with reference TRBV7-9 and TRBJ2-7, the CDR3 gives the full variable domain: DTGVSQNPRHKITKRGQNVTFRCDPISEHNRLYWYRQTLGQGPEFLTYFQNEAQLEKSRLLSDRFSAERPKGSFSTLEIQRTEQGDSAMYLCASSLEGGTYEQYFGPGTRLTVT.

CDR3 in DNA: TGTGCCAGCAGCGCAACAGGGGGCAGTTACTCTGGGGCCAACGTCCTGACTTTC. It codes for CASSATGGSYSGANVLTF. This chain links TRBV11-2 with TRBJ2-6, with TRBD1 identical over 9 bases. Germline assignment: CDR1 SGHAT and CDR2 FQNNGV. The ends lost 5 bases at V and 0 bases at J; junction bases unmatched: 8. This CDR3 is built from 18 residues.

Points on this clone: Other DNA sequences of this sample code for an identical CDR3. The V and J genes are TRBV6-6 and TRBJ2-6; no definite D call. V was trimmed by 3 bases and J by 0 bases, leaving 6 bases between them. The CDR3 loop spans 15 amino acids. Per the germline V gene, CDR1 is MNHNY and CDR2 is SVGAGI (reference sequence). CDR3 bases: TGTGCCAGCAGTTATCCGGGCTCTGGGGCCAACGTCCTGACTTTC. Translating it yields CASSYPGSGANVLTF.

The V gene is TRBV30, the J gene TRBJ2-5; TRBD1 might be the D (5 bases). The CDR3 spans 13 residues. Trimming stripped 0 bases from V and 2 bases from J, with 7 bases between. Germline CDR1 GTSNPN, CDR2 SVGIG (reference sequence). The CDR3, as DNA: TGTGCCTGGAGTGTAGGGGATCAAGAGACCCAGTACTTC. It yields the protein CAWSVGDQETQYF.

V gene TRBV9 combines with J gene TRBJ2-7; TRBD1 matches 7 bases. Trimming at V came to 2 bases and at J to 4 bases, leaving 6 bases not matched to a gene. Germline assignment: CDR1 SGDLS and CDR2 YYNGEE. The CDR3 has 14 residues. Written as DNA, the CDR3 is TGTGCCAGCAGCGTTACGGACAGGAATTACGAGCAGTACTTC. It encodes CASSVTDRNYEQYF. Together with reference TRBV9 and TRBJ2-7, the CDR3 gives the full variable domain: DSGVTQTPKHLITATGQRVTLRCSPRSGDLSVYWYQQSLDQGLQFLIQYYNGEERAKGNILERFSAQQFPDLHSELNLSSLELGDSALYFCASSVTDRNYEQYFGPGTRLTVT.

V is TRBV4-3 and J is TRBJ2-1; 15 bases map to TRBD2. The CDR3 is made up of 15 amino acids. Germline CDR1 is LGHNA and CDR2 is YSLEER. Trimming cost V 4 bases and J 7 bases; bases outside gene matches: 2. The CDR3 region is CASSRGLAGGNEQFF. The CDR3 DNA follows: TGCGCCAGCAGCCGGGGACTAGCGGGAGGTAATGAGCAGTTCTTC.

This clone was recorded a few times. This rearrangement joins TRBV7-9 to TRBJ2-7; TRBD1 matches at 9 bases. The V segment lost 3 bases and the J segment 2 bases; nucleotides outside the gene matches: 5. The CDR3 length is 15 residues. The germline V gene encodes CDR1 SEHNR and CDR2 FQNEAQ (reference sequence). CDR3 coding DNA: TGTGCCAGCAGCTTTCGACAGGGGGTAACCTACGAGCAGTACTTC. It translates to CASSFRQGVTYEQYF.

The genes are TRBV28 and TRBJ1-5, with TRBD1 as a possible D gene (6 bases). V lost 6 bases and J 2 bases, leaving 11 bases between the germline ends. The length of the CDR3 is 14 residues. In germline, CDR1 is MDHEN, CDR2 SYDVKM. The CDR3 DNA follows: TGTGCCAGCAGGACCCCAGGGGGCAATCAGCCCCAGCATTTT. Its protein product is CASRTPGGNQPQHF.

This clone was seen once. J is TRBJ2-7 and V is TRBV6-5; 8 positions match TRBD2. The CDR3 is made up of 13 amino acids. After removal of 2 bases from V and 6 bases from J, the junction contained 3 bases not matched to a gene. Germline loops: CDR1 MNHEY, CDR2 SVGAGI. The DNA of the CDR3 is TGTGCCAGCAGTTACGGTCTAGCGGGCGAGCAGTACTTC. It is translated as CASSYGLAGEQYF.

The rearrangement uses TRBV9 and TRBJ2-5; maybe TRBD2 (7 bases). Germline-derived CDR1 and CDR2 are SGDLS and YYNGEE. The CDR3 loop spans 16 amino acids. V was clipped by 6 bases and J by 5 bases, with 23 bases between them. The CDR3 bases are TGTGCCAGCACCGGTTCCCAGGCGGGGGCGTATGAGACCCAGTACTTC. Protein: CASTGSQAGAYETQYF.

The genes are TRBV7-9 and TRBJ1-2; TRBD1 matches at 7 bases. This CDR3 is built from 12 residues. The germline gives CDR1 SEHNR, CDR2 FQNEAQ (reference sequence). Unmatched junction bases numbered 5, after V lost 5 bases and J lost 8 bases. The CDR3 here is CASSHEGAGYTF. CDR3 DNA sequence: TGTGCCAGCAGCCACGAGGGGGCCGGCTACACCTTC.

The CDR3 coding sequence is TGTGCCAGCAGAGGACTAGCGGCAAGCTCCTACAATGAGCAGTTCTTC. It is translated as CASRGLAASSYNEQFF. The rearrangement uses TRBV25-1 and TRBJ2-1; 10 positions match TRBD2. J lost 0 bases, V lost 6 bases, and 5 bases had no gene match. The CDR3 runs to 16 residues. CDR1 MGHDK and CDR2 SYGVNS come from the germline V gene.

The rearrangement joins TRBV5-5 to TRBJ1-2, with D perhaps TRBD1 (5 bases). The length of the CDR3 is 14 residues. Looked up from germline, CDR1 is SGHKS and CDR2 is YYEKEE (reference sequence). V lost 7 bases and J 0 bases, leaving 13 bases between the germline ends. CDR3 residues: CASGRGEANYGYTF. The DNA for the CDR3 is TGTGCCAGCGGTCGGGGGGAAGCTAACTATGGCTACACCTTC. The variable domain in full, completed from reference TRBV5-5 and TRBJ1-2, reads DAGVTQSPTHLIKTRGQQVTLRCSPISGHKSVSWYQQVLGQGPQFIFQYYEKEERGRGNFPDRFSARQFPNYSSELNVNALLLGDSALYLCASGRGEANYGYTFGSGTRLTVV.

The rearrangement joins TRBV15 to TRBJ2-2, with D unclear. This CDR3 comprises 15 residues. The germline V and J ends were trimmed by 0 bases and 1 base, with 6 bases remaining between them. Germline-derived CDR1 and CDR2 are LNHNV and YYDKDF (reference sequence). This chain's CDR3 is CATSRDFVNTGELFF. In nucleotides, the CDR3 is TGTGCCACCAGCAGAGATTTCGTGAACACCGGGGAGCTGTTTTTT.

The V call is TRBV19, the J call TRBJ1-1; 10 nucleotides line up with TRBD1. Germline CDR1 reads LNHDA; CDR2 reads SQIVND (reference sequence). The CDR3 is 18 residues long. The V segment lost 1 base and the J segment 0 bases; nucleotides outside the gene matches: 8. CDR3 sequence reads: CASSIGWTGGLVNTEAFF. CDR3 in DNA: TGTGCCAGTAGTATAGGCTGGACAGGGGGGCTCGTGAACACTGAAGCTTTCTTT. Full variable domain (missing parts from reference TRBV19 and TRBJ1-1): DGGITQSPKYLFRKEGQNVTLSCEQNLNHDAMYWYRQDPGQGLRLIYYSQIVNDFQKGDIAEGYSVSREKKESFPLTVTSAQKNPTAFYLCASSIGWTGGLVNTEAFFGQGTRLTVV.

This clone was recorded once. The chain has TRBV5-1 and TRBJ2-7, with 8 positions matching TRBD2. This CDR3 is 17 amino acids long. V trimming: 0 bases; J trimming: 5 bases; junction bases outside the gene matches: 13. Germline V CDR1 and CDR2: SGHRS, YFSETQ. In nucleotides, the CDR3 is TGCGCCAGCAGCTTGGGAGCCAGCGGGAGAGCTGGCGACGAGCAGTACTTC. Its protein product is CASSLGASGRAGDEQYF. Based on the CDR3 plus reference TRBV5-1 and TRBJ2-7, the full variable domain is KAGVTQTPRYLIKTRGQQVTLSCSPISGHRSVSWYQQTPGQGLQFLFEYFSETQRNKGNFPGRFSGRQFSNSRSEMNVSTLELGDSALYLCASSLGASGRAGDEQYFGPGTRLTVT.

As concerns this clone: The conserved phenylalanine or tryptophan is not found at the CDR3 terminus, so this likely reflects a read error. The chain uses TRBV7-2 and TRBJ2-3; 12 nucleotides line up with TRBD2. V dropped 2 bases and J dropped 1; count of bases not matched to a gene: 1. CDR3 length: 16 amino acids. CDR1 and CDR2 (germline): SGHTA, FQGNSA. DNA for the CDR3: TGTGCCAGCAGCTTATGGACTAGCGGGGGCACAGATACGCAGTATGTT. This sequence encodes CASSLWTSGGTDTQYV.

There are a few counts of this clone. The chain has TRBV27 and TRBJ1-1, with 7 nucleotides matching TRBD1. CDR1 and CDR2 (germline): MNHEY, SMNVEV (reference sequence). There are 15 residues in the CDR3. V was pared by 5 bases and J by 0 bases, with 6 bases of the junction left unmatched. CDR3 sequence reads: CASSPRGEMNTEAFF. As DNA, the CDR3 is TGTGCCAGCAGTCCCAGGGGGGAAATGAACACTGAAGCTTTCTTT.

This clone was detected once. V gene TRBV19 combines with J gene TRBJ1-2, with 7 bases identical to TRBD1. Per the germline V gene, CDR1 is LNHDA and CDR2 is SQIVND (reference sequence). This CDR3 is built from 16 residues. J lost 4 bases, V lost 0 bases, and 8 bases had no gene match. This CDR3 is CASSIDRRGRFYGYTF. The DNA for the CDR3 is TGTGCCAGTAGTATAGATCGGAGGGGGCGCTTCTATGGCTACACCTTC.

This clone was observed a single time. The rearrangement joins TRBV30 to TRBJ2-7; TRBD2 agrees at 7 bases. Per the germline V gene, CDR1 is GTSNPN and CDR2 is SVGIG (reference sequence). V lost 6 bases to trimming and J lost 1 base; unmatched junction nucleotides: 9. The CDR3 is 14 residues long. The CDR3 nucleotides read TGTGCCTGCCCCGGGGGTAGCGGGTCCTACGAGCAGTACTTC. This codes for CACPGGSGSYEQYF.

This sequence joins TRBV4-1 and TRBJ1-2, with D perhaps matching TRBD1 (6 bases). The CDR3 has 13 residues. Trimming shortened V by 2 bases and J by 8 bases, and 12 bases separated the two germline ends. Germline loops: CDR1 MGHRA, CDR2 YSYEKL. The CDR3 coding sequence is TGCGCCAGCAGCCAACGTTACAGGGACGGCTACACCTTC. Translation gives CASSQRYRDGYTF.

The count of this clone is one. The chain carries TRBV4-1 and TRBJ2-6; D perhaps matches TRBD1 (6 bases). Per germline, CDR1 MGHRA and CDR2 YSYEKL. With 4 bases removed from V and 1 base from J, the gap between germline ends came to 20 bases. The CDR3 runs 19 residues. CDR3 amino acids: CASSLSRGPTGSGANVLTF. In DNA form, the CDR3 reads TGCGCCAGCAGCCTTAGCAGGGGCCCCACAGGGTCTGGGGCCAACGTCCTGACTTTC.